This T cell receptor beta chain was recovered during a study of T-cell memory formation after mild COVID-19 (dated by TCRdb to about 2021). With regard to the full study: TCR sequence clusters from the two donors were found to be largely donor specific. The cohort was made up of two young adult volunteers, one female and one male, who were previously healthy. In a couple of donors, T-cell clones that expanded and contracted after mild COVID-19 were tracked by sequencing TCRalpha and TCRbeta repertoires over time. What the study reported, not specific to this receptor: Whether the second-wave clones peaking on day 37 were SARS-CoV-2 specific was not confirmed. Balanced CD4/CD8 phenotypes were observed for clones contracting from day 15 to 85, whereas a bias towards CD4+ was observed for a second wave of clones expanding from day 15 to 37. Contracting CD4+ clones were located mainly in the CM and EM memory subsets, whereas CD8+ clones were found to be enriched in EMRA. The study included only a couple of mild cases, and larger cohorts that include severe cases with pre-infection samples were judged to be necessary. Some responding clones were detected in pre-infection memory, which suggested that pre-existing cross-reactive memory T cells had joined the SARS-CoV-2 response.

Ficoll-Paque density gradient centrifugation was the method used to isolate PBMCs. From the cysteine through the phenylalanine, the CDR3 covers 13 amino acids. Left in the record is the CDR3 DNA by itself, 39 bases read in frame from the first base. At the junction V is shortened by 2 bases and J by 9 bases, with 12 bases in between. CDR1 KGHSH and CDR2 LQKENI are derived from the germline V gene. Reads for this sample came from an Illumina NovaSeq 6000. TCRalpha and TCRbeta cDNA libraries were built by 5'RACE with constant-segment primers, adding sample barcodes and unique molecular identifiers. RNA was extracted from every sample with Trizol reagent. Amplification of the libraries took two PCR steps, and the second step added a second sample barcode plus Illumina TruSeq adapters. Libraries were sequenced on an Illumina NovaSeq with 2 x 150 bp paired-end reads. The original methods were these. Demultiplexing of reads and collapsing into UMI-guided consensus sequences were performed with migec v1.2.7. Using mixcr v2.1.11, UMI consensuses were aligned to TRA and TRB V and J templates and then assembled into clonotypes. Expanded or contracted clonotypes were those called significant by both edgeR and NoisET, with noise models trained on biological replicates. edgeR calls used a false discovery rate-adjusted p below 0.01 and a log2 fold-change threshold of 1. PCA with hierarchical clustering of max-normalized trajectories of the 1000 most abundant clonotypes was used as exploratory dynamics analysis. Separately sequenced CD4+ and CD8+ repertoires were used to assign the CD4 or CD8 phenotype of responding clones. Clones were called with MiXCR by TCRdb after fastp trimmed the public reads at Q25, and only in-frame beta chains were retained. Rows with one shared CDR3 protein collapse into an entry with the most common genes and DNA. These V and J calls originate from TCRdb's pipeline instead of the authors' own analysis. In this sample the table shows about 470,000 distinct CDR3 sequences, roughly 20% of which occur a single time. The ten largest clones represent about 12% of the sample.

In this sample, this clonotype turned up once. Its binding antigen is unknown. Base quality data are lacking; no much larger clone is found one base away. One read amounts to weak evidence. The receptor's source is an adult woman who had mild COVID-19 (a few samples of this study predate the infection). The sample titles of this study are shuffled in the database, so cell type and time point are left out; the donor was told from shared clones. Sequenced sample: PBMCs or a T cell subset sorted from them (not recorded which). The chain is encoded by TRBV18 joined to TRBJ2-3; a tentative D match to TRBD2 spans 5 bases. Read as DNA, the sequence is TGTGCCAGCTCACCAGTTGCTGAGGGCACGCAGTATTTT. This is translated as CASSPVAEGTQYF.